This TCR beta chain originates from a study of neurological immune-mediated disorders. Between the trimmed V and J ends, which lost 6 bases and 0 bases, there was a span of 24 bases. Germline CDR1 and CDR2: SGDLS and YYNGEE. The CDR3 length is 19 residues. TCRdb called the 5' RACE reads again in MiXCR, with one record for every CDR3 protein. The sample includes about 88,000 distinct CDR3 sequences, approximately 3.3% of them seen just once. This clonotype was seen repeatedly, ten times or more. Preparation of the unsorted libraries drew on 2 million PBMCs stored at -80 C. The sample was PBMCs. The receptor was isolated from a woman between 18 and 30 years old with multiple sclerosis. The chain carries TRBV9 and TRBJ2-2; tentatively, D is TRBD1 (5 bases). The CDR3 loop is CASISLERGHFANTGELFF. Here the CDR3 DNA reads TGTGCCAGCATATCCCTGGAGAGAGGACACTTTGCGAACACCGGGGAGCTGTTTTTT.